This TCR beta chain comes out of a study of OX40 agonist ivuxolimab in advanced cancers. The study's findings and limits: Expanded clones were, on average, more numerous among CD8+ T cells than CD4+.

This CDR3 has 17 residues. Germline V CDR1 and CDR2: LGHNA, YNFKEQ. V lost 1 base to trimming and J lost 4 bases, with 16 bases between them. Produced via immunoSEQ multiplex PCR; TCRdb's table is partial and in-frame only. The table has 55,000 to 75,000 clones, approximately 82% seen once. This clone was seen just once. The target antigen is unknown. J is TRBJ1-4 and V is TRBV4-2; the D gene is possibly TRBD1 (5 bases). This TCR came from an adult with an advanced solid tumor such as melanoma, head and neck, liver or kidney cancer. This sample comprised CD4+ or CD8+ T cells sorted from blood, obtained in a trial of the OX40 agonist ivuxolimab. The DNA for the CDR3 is TGTGCCAGCAGCCAAGGGCATGGGGGGGGTGATAATGAAAAACTGTTTTTT. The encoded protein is CASSQGHGGGDNEKLFF.